This TCR beta chain emerged from a study of T cell responses to AZD1222 COVID-19 vaccine. Broader study findings: Baseline serology detected seropositivity in only six AZD1222 recipients. CD4 TCRs covered the whole spike, strongest at regions 160-218 and 743-854.

Sequencing was performed with immunoSEQ multiplex PCR; in TCRdb, only in-frame clones are kept and a portion is missing. The profile shows tens of thousands of clones, approximately 83% of them singletons. Pooled samples include second doses given at about 4 or 12 weeks. The V end lost 5 bases, the J end lost 9 bases, and 14 bases lay between the germline ends. Germline CDR1 MDHEN, CDR2 SYDVKM. The CDR3 spans 12 residues. On this clone: Its antigen is not identified.

The chain uses TRBV28 and TRBJ2-7; no reliable D call. The sample consisted of peripheral blood, taken 28 days after the second AZD1222 dose. The receptor's source is an adult who received the AZD1222 COVID-19 vaccine. CDR3 loop: CASSGPGPRQYF. The CDR3 DNA is TGTGCCAGCAGTGGACCGGGCCCCCGGCAGTACTTC.